This T cell receptor beta chain was recovered during a study of blood T cell repertoires in COVID-19. Looking at the study overall: The analysed material was cDNA or gDNA that came from T cells, B-cell-depleted T cells, or PBMCs.

V shed 6 bases, J shed 4 bases, and the junction held 4 bases outside the gene matches. The CDR3 is made up of 13 amino acids. Remarks on this clone: The identical CDR3 is also encoded by other nucleotide sequences in the sample.

Study processing details: Amplification of reference gene primers was used by the study to estimate nucleated cell counts. Method: immunoSEQ multiplex PCR; TCRdb's copy keeps in-frame clones and lacks some. That table gives V, J and clone size, and the DNA gave D and trimming. The repertoire has a few hundred thousand clones, 90% of them found once; the top ten carry approximately 15%. Individuals drawn from about 26 US areas were about 18 to 100 years old. Grouping used clinical history reported by participants in a survey and questionnaire. The TCR originated in a young man who had been exposed to COVID-19. The V gene is TRBV12-3 or TRBV12-4, the J gene TRBJ2-5, with 8 positions matching TRBD2. The sample comprised PBMCs or T cells enriched from blood (not recorded which). DNA of the CDR3: TGTGCCAGCAGGACGGGGGGGCTAGAGACCCAGTACTTC. It translates to CASRTGGLETQYF.